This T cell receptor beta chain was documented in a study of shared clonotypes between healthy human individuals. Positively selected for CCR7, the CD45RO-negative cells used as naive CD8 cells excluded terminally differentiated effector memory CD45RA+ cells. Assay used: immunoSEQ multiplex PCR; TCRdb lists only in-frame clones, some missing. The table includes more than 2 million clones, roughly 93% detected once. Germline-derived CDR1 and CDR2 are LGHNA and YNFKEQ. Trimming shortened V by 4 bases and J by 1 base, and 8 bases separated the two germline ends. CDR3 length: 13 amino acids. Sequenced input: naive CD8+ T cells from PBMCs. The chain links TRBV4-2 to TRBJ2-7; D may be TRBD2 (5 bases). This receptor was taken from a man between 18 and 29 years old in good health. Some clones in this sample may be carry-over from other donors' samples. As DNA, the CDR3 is TGTGCCAGCAGCCTGCCGGGGTCCTACGAGCAGTACTTC. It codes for CASSLPGSYEQYF.